This TCR beta chain was sequenced in a study of T cell responses to AZD1222 COVID-19 vaccine. Germline assignment: CDR1 SQVTM and CDR2 ANQGSEA. Trimming pared 8 bases from V and 6 bases from J, leaving 19 bases between. The CDR3 covers 13 residues. A remark on this clone: Its cognate antigen is unknown.

TCRdb's copy holds only in-frame clones and misses some; the assay was immunoSEQ multiplex PCR. The table includes about 69,000 clones, over 80% detected once. General observations from the study: Regions 160-218 and 743-854 dominated among vaccine-associated CD4 TCRs spanning spike. Clonal diversity was possibly underestimated, and the donors were mostly white British, with more females.

This TCR derives from an adult who received the AZD1222 COVID-19 vaccine. The chain combines TRBV29-1 with TRBJ1-2; tentative D call: TRBD1 (5 bases). The material sequenced was peripheral blood, taken 28 days after the second AZD1222 dose. The CDR3 region has the DNA TGCAGCTCATTCGCCGACAGAACCCATGGCTACACCTTC. Translated: CSSFADRTHGYTF. Using reference TRBV29-1 and TRBJ1-2 for the parts outside the CDR3, the full variable domain is SAVISQKPSRDICQRGTSLTIQCQVDSQVTMMFWYRQQPGQSLTLIATANQGSEATYESGFVIDKFPISRPNLTFSTLTVSNMSPEDSSIYLCSSFADRTHGYTFGSGTRLTVV.